This T cell receptor (beta chain) was obtained from a study of shared clonotypes between healthy human individuals. This table comes from immunoSEQ multiplex PCR, and its TCRdb copy is limited to in-frame clones, with some not included. The data hold 600,000 to 750,000 clones, with just under 75% observed a single time. The study's findings and limits: Generation probabilities of non-shared clonotypes were lower (relative to those shared by all four donors).

The table lists this clone with a count of one. Its antigen remains unknown. Input material: memory CD4+ T cells sorted from blood. As to subset: CD45RA-negative fraction. The TCR was taken from a woman in her thirties in good health.

CDR3 sequence reads: CASSIAGGQGQPQHF. CDR3 in DNA: TGTGCCAGCAGTATCGCGGGGGGGCAAGGACAGCCCCAGCATTTT. This sequence joins TRBV2 and TRBJ1-5; tentatively, D is TRBD1 (6 bases). Germline CDR1 and CDR2: SNHLY and FYNNEI. Trimming stripped 5 bases from V and 7 bases from J, with 18 bases between. The CDR3 loop spans 15 amino acids.